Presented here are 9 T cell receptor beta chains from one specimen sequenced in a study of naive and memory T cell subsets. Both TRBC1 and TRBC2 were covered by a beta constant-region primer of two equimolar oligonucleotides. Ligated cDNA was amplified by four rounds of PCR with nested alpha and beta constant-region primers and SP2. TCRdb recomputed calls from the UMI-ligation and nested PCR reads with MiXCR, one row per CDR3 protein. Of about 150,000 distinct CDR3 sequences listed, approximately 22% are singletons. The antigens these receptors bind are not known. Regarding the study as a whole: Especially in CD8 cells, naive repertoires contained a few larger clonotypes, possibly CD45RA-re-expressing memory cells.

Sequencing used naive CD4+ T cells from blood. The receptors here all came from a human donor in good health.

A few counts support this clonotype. The DNA of the CDR3 is TGTGCCAGCAGCAACCTCGCCGGGACTAGACTTCGGTACGAGCAGTACTTC. Amino acid sequence: CASSNLAGTRLRYEQYF. V gene TRBV5-6 combines with J gene TRBJ2-7, with 8 bases lining up with TRBD2. CDR1 and CDR2 (germline): SGHDT, YYEEEE. The V and J ends lost 4 bases and 4 bases, in that order; junction bases with no gene match: 16. The CDR3 runs 17 residues. Full variable domain (outside the CDR3, taken from reference TRBV5-6 and TRBJ2-7): DAGVTQSPTHLIKTRGQQVTLRCSPKSGHDTVSWYQQALGQGPQFIFQYYEEEERQRGNFPDRFSGHQFPNYSSELNVNALLLGDSALYLCASSNLAGTRLRYEQYFGPGTRLTVT.

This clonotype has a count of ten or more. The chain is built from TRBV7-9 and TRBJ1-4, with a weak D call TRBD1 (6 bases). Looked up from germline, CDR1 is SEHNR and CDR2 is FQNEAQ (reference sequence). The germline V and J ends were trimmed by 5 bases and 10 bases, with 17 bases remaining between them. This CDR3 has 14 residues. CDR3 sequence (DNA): TGTGCCAGCAGCCCCGCAGGGGCGGGGAGAAAACTGTTTTTT. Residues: CASSPAGAGRKLFF. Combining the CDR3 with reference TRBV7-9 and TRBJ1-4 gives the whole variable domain DTGVSQNPRHKITKRGQNVTFRCDPISEHNRLYWYRQTLGQGPEFLTYFQNEAQLEKSRLLSDRFSAERPKGSFSTLEIQRTEQGDSAMYLCASSPAGAGRKLFFGSGTQLSVL.

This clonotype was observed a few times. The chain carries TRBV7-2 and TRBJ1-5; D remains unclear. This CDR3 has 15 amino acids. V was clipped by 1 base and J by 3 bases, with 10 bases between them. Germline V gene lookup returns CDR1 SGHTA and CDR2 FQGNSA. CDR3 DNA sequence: TGTGCCAGCAGCTTAGAGGCAGGCCCCAATCAGCCCCAGCATTTT. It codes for CASSLEAGPNQPQHF.

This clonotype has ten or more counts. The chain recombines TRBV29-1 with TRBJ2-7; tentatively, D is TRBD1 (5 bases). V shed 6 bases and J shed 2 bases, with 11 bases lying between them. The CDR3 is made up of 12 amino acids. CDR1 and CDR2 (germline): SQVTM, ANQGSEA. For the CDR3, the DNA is TGCAGCGTACAGACAGTTACCTACGAGCAGTACTTC. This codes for CSVQTVTYEQYF.

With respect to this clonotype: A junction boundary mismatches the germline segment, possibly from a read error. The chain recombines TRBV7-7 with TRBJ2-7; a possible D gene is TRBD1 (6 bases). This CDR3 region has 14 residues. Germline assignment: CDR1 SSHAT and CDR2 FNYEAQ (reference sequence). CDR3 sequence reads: CASSPVGAPYEQYF. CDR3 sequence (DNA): TGTGCTAGCAGCCCCGTGGGGGCACCCTACGAGCAGTACTTC.

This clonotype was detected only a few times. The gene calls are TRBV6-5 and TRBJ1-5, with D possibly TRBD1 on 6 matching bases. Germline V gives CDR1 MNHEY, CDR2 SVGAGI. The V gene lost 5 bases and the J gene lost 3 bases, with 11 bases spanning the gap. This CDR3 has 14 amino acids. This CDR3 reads CASSPDRLNQPQHF. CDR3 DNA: TGTGCCAGCAGTCCCGACAGGCTCAATCAGCCCCAGCATTTT.

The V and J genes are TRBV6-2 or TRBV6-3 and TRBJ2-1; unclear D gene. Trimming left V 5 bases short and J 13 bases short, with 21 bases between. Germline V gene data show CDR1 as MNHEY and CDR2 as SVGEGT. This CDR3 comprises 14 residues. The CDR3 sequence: CASSDPPGSTVQFF. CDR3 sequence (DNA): TGTGCCAGCAGTGACCCCCCCGGTAGCACGGTACAGTTCTTC.

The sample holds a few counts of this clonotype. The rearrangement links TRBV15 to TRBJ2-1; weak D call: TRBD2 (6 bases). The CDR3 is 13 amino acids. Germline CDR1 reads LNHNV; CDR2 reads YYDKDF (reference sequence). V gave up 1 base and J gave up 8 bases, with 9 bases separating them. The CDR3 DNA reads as TGTGCCACCAGCAGAGGATGGGGGGATGAGCAGTTCTTC. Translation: CATSRGWGDEQFF.

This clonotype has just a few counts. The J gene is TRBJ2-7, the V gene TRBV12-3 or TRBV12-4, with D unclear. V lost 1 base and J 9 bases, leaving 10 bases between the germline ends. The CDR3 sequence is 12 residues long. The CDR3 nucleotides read TGTGCCAGCAGTTTAGGTGTCTCCCTGCAGTACTTC. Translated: CASSLGVSLQYF.